This T cell receptor (beta chain) was captured by sequencing in a study of identical twins (dated by TCRdb to the mid-2010s). With respect to the entire study: To test whether fetal clonotypes persist, the study used deep sequencing on TCR alpha and beta repertoires from monozygotic twins, unrelated adults of various ages, and cord blood. To rule out contamination, replicate twin experiments were performed at different times with different library preparation protocols. Here is what the overall study found, with its caveats: Because the same donors could not be followed over many years, the conclusions depended on cross-sectional statistical analysis. Abundant cord blood beta clonotypes carried fewer insertions; young adult naive repertoires showed a weaker similar trend, while memory repertoires showed none. Zero-insertion analyses could be partly confounded by invariant T cells such as MAIT and iNKT, although diverse VJ usage argued against such confounding for most clonotypes. In monozygotic twins, recombination models systematically underestimated out-of-frame TCR alpha sharing, but the models matched the sharing seen between unrelated individuals. Out-of-frame TCR alpha sequences shared between twins showed an excess of low generation-probability sequences compared with coincidental sharing between unrelated individuals. A weaker excess of twin sharing was found in beta out-of-frame sequences because the signal-to-noise ratio was lowered by fewer shared sequences.

Library method: 5' RACE. The sequencing machine was an Illumina HiSeq 2000. Template switching added a universal primer binding site, and the final cDNA carried a unique molecular identifier that allowed TCR cDNA molecules to be counted accurately. First-strand cDNA for TCR alpha and beta chains was synthesized from specific primers in the conserved constant-segment region. To control for contamination, every cDNA library was double barcoded, receiving both a SMART-Mk sample barcode and Illumina barcodes. Two successive PCR steps introduced TruSeq adapter sequences along with Illumina sample barcodes. TCR alpha and beta cDNA libraries were sequenced on the Illumina HiSeq platform with custom primers. Concerning the study's data processing: MiGEC was used to process raw reads and extract unique molecular identifiers, and MiXCR was used to find CDR3 positions. Recombination models were inferred per individual with the repgenHMM and IGoR tools using an EM algorithm. Shared clonotype analysis was performed with the tcR package in R, normalizing sharing by the product of cloneset sizes. To study raw recombination without the effects of thymic and clonal selection, out-of-frame nonproductive sequences were analyzed. TCRdb handled the public reads itself, with Q25 trimming in fastp and clone calling in MiXCR, and kept productive beta chains. Each entry is one CDR3 protein sequence, shown with its most common DNA and genes. The V and J calls come from TCRdb's annotation, not from the publication. The sample has fewer than 450,000 distinct CDR3 sequences on record, approximately 8.7% of them singletons. The top ten clonotypes cover under 10% of the sample.

V drops 8 bases and J drops 4 bases, leaving 14 bases in between. Based on the germline V gene, the CDR1 and CDR2 sequences are SGHAT and FQNNGV. From its cysteine to its phenylalanine, the CDR3 spans 13 amino acids. Only CDR3 DNA is held: 39 bases, read in frame from base 1. This clonotype was detected ten times or more. Its antigen remains unidentified. No much larger clonotype is one base removed from it; base qualities were not supplied. Every donor was a healthy Caucasian. Three unrelated non-twin adults were additionally sequenced: a male aged 18 to 29, a male aged 50 to 60 and a female aged 50 to 60. Using Miltenyi CD45RO+ enrichment and human naive T-cell isolation kits, memory (CD45RO+) and naive T cells were isolated from PBMC.

Sequenced: naive T cells sorted from blood. The sample's cell subset or site, from its label and the paper: cells isolated with a human naive T-cell isolation kit. The TCR comes from a woman aged 45-65 years in good health. The chain is assembled from TRBV11-2 and TRBJ1-2, and TRBD1 may be the D gene, going by 6 matching bases. The nucleotide sequence is given as TGTGCCAGCCTACTGGGGACAACCTATGGCTACACCTTC. Its product reads: CASLLGTTYGYTF.